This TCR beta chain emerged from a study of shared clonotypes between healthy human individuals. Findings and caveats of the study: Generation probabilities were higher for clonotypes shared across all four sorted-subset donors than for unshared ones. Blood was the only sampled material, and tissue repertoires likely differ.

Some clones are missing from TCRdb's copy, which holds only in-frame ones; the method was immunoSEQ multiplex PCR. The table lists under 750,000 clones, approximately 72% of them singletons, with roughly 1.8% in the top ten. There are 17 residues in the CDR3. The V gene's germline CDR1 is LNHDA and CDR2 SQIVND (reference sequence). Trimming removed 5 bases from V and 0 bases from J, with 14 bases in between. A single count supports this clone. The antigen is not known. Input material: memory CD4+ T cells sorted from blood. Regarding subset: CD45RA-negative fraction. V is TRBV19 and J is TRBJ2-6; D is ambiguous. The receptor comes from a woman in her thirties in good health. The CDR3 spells CASSPGQALSGANVLTF. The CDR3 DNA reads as TGTGCCAGTAGTCCCGGGCAAGCCCTCTCTGGGGCCAACGTCCTGACTTTC. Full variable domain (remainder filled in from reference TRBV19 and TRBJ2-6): DGGITQSPKYLFRKEGQNVTLSCEQNLNHDAMYWYRQDPGQGLRLIYYSQIVNDFQKGDIAEGYSVSREKKESFPLTVTSAQKNPTAFYLCASSPGQALSGANVLTFGAGSRLTVL.